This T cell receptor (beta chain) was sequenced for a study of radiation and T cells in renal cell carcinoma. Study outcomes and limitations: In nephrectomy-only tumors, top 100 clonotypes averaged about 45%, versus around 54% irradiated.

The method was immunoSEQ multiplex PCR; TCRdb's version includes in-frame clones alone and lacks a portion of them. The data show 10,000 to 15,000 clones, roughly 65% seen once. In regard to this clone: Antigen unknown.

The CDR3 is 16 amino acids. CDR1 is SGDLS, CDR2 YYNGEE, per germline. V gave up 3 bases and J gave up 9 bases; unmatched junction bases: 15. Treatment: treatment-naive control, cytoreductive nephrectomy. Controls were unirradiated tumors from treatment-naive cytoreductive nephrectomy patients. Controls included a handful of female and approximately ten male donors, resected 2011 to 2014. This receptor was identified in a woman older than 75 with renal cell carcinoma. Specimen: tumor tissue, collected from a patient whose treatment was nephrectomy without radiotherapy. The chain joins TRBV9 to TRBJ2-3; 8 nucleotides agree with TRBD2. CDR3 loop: CASSAPGTVRGDTQYF. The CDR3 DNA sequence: TGTGCCAGCAGCGCCCCGGGCACGGTGCGGGGGGACACGCAGTATTTT.